What follows are 23 T cell receptor beta chains derived from one specimen sequenced in a study of CD8 T cells in Susac syndrome. Random-hexamer reverse transcription was applied to about 0.5 to 1 ug RNA. TCRdb re-called the immunoSEQ multiplex PCR reads through MiXCR, storing one row per CDR3 protein. The data show 200,000 to 250,000 distinct CDR3 sequences, approximately 90% seen once. The sample consisted of CD8+ T cells from PBMCs. The receptors come from a human donor with multiple sclerosis.

This clonotype was seen only once. It is unclear where the CDR3 begins or ends on the DNA, so no DNA is shown, and the CDR3 is as TCRdb lists it. The V and J genes are TRBV5-6 and TRBJ2-2; no check of the table's D call, TRBD2, against the DNA was made. From germline, CDR1 is SGHDT and CDR2 YYEEEE. The CDR3 is 14 residues long, ends included. The CDR3 loop is CASTLGGNTGELFF.

V usage is TRBV6-5 and J usage is TRBJ2-1; D is undetermined. V lost 7 bases and J lost 6, with 13 bases in between. Germline V lookup: CDR1 MNHEY, CDR2 SVGAGI. This CDR3 comprises 13 residues. CDR3 region: CASTTPSGNEQFF. CDR3 nucleotides: TGTGCCAGCACGACCCCTTCCGGCAATGAGCAGTTCTTC.

The V and J genes are TRBV13 and TRBJ1-1; D is ambiguous. CDR1 is PRHDT, CDR2 FYEKMQ, per germline (reference sequence). The CDR3 contains 15 residues. Trimming pared 2 bases from V and 2 bases from J, leaving 12 bases between. In nucleotides, the CDR3 is TGTGCCAGCAGCTTATACACCCCCCCCAACACTGAAGCTTTCTTT. Translating gives CASSLYTPPNTEAFF. Based on the CDR3 plus reference TRBV13 and TRBJ1-1, the full variable domain is AAGVIQSPRHLIKEKRETATLKCYPIPRHDTVYWYQQGPGQDPQFLISFYEKMQSDKGSIPDRFSAQQFSDYHSELNMSSLELGDSALYFCASSLYTPPNTEAFFGQGTRLTVV.

The genes are TRBV24-1 and TRBJ2-2; D not certain. The germline CDR1 and CDR2 sequences are KGHDR and SFDVKD. The CDR3 covers 13 residues. With 4 bases removed from V and 5 bases from J, the gap between germline ends came to 7 bases. The CDR3 DNA reads as TGTGCCACCAGTGACTCAGGAACCGGGGAGCTGTTTTTT. It yields the protein CATSDSGTGELFF.

The V gene is TRBV7-9, the J gene TRBJ2-7; the D is unclear. The CDR3 length is 12 residues. In germline, CDR1 is SEHNR, CDR2 FQNEAQ (reference sequence). Deletions cut 1 base from V and 5 bases from J, with 6 bases between. The CDR3 here is CASSLGSNEQYF. The CDR3 region has the DNA TGTGCCAGCAGCTTAGGGTCAAACGAGCAGTACTTC.

This clonotype was found once. The chain joins TRBV5-6 to TRBJ2-7, with TRBD1 matching over 10 bases. Germline CDR1 is SGHDT and CDR2 is YYEEEE. The CDR3 runs 16 residues. V shed 1 base and J 6 bases; nucleotides not matched to a gene: 10. CDR3 region: CASSLPLGTGVREQYF. Here the CDR3 DNA reads TGTGCCAGCAGCTTGCCCCTCGGGACAGGGGTACGCGAGCAGTACTTC. Based on the CDR3 plus reference TRBV5-6 and TRBJ2-7, the full variable domain is DAGVTQSPTHLIKTRGQQVTLRCSPKSGHDTVSWYQQALGQGPQFIFQYYEEEERQRGNFPDRFSGHQFPNYSSELNVNALLLGDSALYLCASSLPLGTGVREQYFGPGTRLTVT.

The rearrangement uses TRBV3-1 and TRBJ2-5; weak D call: TRBD2 (5 bases). CDR1 is LGHDT, CDR2 YNNKEL, per germline (reference sequence). The germline V and J ends were trimmed by 4 bases and 0 bases, with 6 bases remaining between them. This CDR3 is built from 13 residues. CDR3 sequence (DNA): TGTGCCAGCAGCCCCGGGAACCAAGAGACCCAGTACTTC. Its protein product is CASSPGNQETQYF.

The chain is built from TRBV7-9 and TRBJ2-6; the D is unclear. The germline V and J ends were trimmed by 5 bases and 1 base, with 9 bases remaining between them. CDR1 is SEHNR, CDR2 FQNEAQ, per germline (reference sequence). The CDR3 sequence is 15 residues long. In DNA, the CDR3 is TGTGCCAGCAGCCTTACGGGTTCTGGGGCCAACGTCCTGACTTTC. This codes for CASSLTGSGANVLTF.

V usage is TRBV28 and J usage is TRBJ2-1; unclear D gene. Per germline, CDR1 MDHEN and CDR2 SYDVKM. The V end was cut by 3 bases, the J end by 5 bases, with 11 bases between. The CDR3 runs 14 residues. This chain's CDR3 is CASSFPFINNEQFF. The CDR3 DNA is TGTGCCAGCAGTTTTCCGTTCATCAACAATGAGCAGTTCTTC.

The V call is TRBV30, the J call TRBJ1-2; D remains unclear. Germline V CDR1 and CDR2: GTSNPN, SVGIG (reference sequence). Trimming removed 5 bases at V and 0 bases at J, with 16 bases between. CDR3 length: 15 residues. The chain's CDR3 is CAWARPTVTNYGYTF. The CDR3 DNA is TGTGCCTGGGCCAGACCCACAGTGACTAACTATGGCTACACCTTC. The variable domain in full, with the rest retrieved from reference TRBV30 and TRBJ1-2, is SQTIHQWPATLVQPVGSPLSLECTVEGTSNPNLYWYRQAAGRGLQLLFYSVGIGQISSEVPQNLSASRPQDRQFILSSKKLLLSDSGFYLCAWARPTVTNYGYTFGSGTRLTVV.

V and J are TRBV20-1 and TRBJ2-7; D is uncertain. The CDR3 spans 13 residues. Trimming took off 6 bases at V and 4 bases at J, with 16 bases between the two ends. Germline CDR1 is DFQATT and CDR2 is SNEGSKA (reference sequence). The CDR3 DNA is TGCAGTGCGCTAGAGGCTAGAACATACGAGCAGTACTTC. Translating it yields CSALEARTYEQYF.

The V gene is TRBV20-1, the J gene TRBJ2-7; TRBD2 matches 7 bases. The CDR3 covers 13 residues. Germline V gene sequence: CDR1 DFQATT, CDR2 SNEGSKA (reference sequence). The ends lost 5 bases at V and 6 bases at J; junction bases unmatched: 10. In DNA form, the CDR3 reads TGCAGTGCTGCCGGGACTACCTCCCGCGAGCAGTACTTC. It yields the protein CSAAGTTSREQYF.

The chain uses TRBV30 and TRBJ1-4; 9 positions agree with TRBD1. J lost 6 bases, V lost 2 bases, and 7 bases had no gene match. CDR1 and CDR2 from the germline V gene are GTSNPN and SVGIG (reference sequence). The CDR3 sequence is 15 residues long. CDR3 nucleotides: TGTGCCTGGAGTCCTACTGGGACAGGGTATGAAAAACTGTTTTTT. Translating it yields CAWSPTGTGYEKLFF.

The V gene is TRBV29-1, the J gene TRBJ2-3, with 11 positions matching TRBD1. Looked up from germline, CDR1 is SQVTM and CDR2 is ANQGSEA. V shed 7 bases and J 5 bases; nucleotides not matched to a gene: 5. The CDR3 contains 13 residues. The CDR3 loop reads CSATDRGLDTQYF. The CDR3 DNA is TGCAGCGCTACGGACAGGGGGCTAGATACGCAGTATTTT.

The rearrangement joins TRBV19 to TRBJ2-1, with D tentatively TRBD2 (7 bases). The ends were cut back, 7 bases at V and 2 bases at J, with 18 bases in the middle. This CDR3 contains 16 residues. Germline V gene lookup returns CDR1 LNHDA and CDR2 SQIVND (reference sequence). The CDR3 sequence: CASTMTGRGPYNEQFF. Written as DNA, the CDR3 is TGTGCCAGTACCATGACTGGGCGGGGGCCCTACAATGAGCAGTTCTTC.

The V call is TRBV30, the J call TRBJ1-2; D perhaps matches TRBD1 (6 bases). Germline lookup yields CDR1 GTSNPN and CDR2 SVGIG (reference sequence). This CDR3 contains 14 residues. The germline V and J ends were trimmed by 0 bases and 4 bases, with 12 bases remaining between them. This CDR3 is CAWSVPGASYGYTF. CDR3 nucleotides: TGTGCCTGGAGTGTACCGGGGGCTTCCTATGGCTACACCTTC.

V usage is TRBV27 and J usage is TRBJ2-1, with 11 positions matching TRBD2. Trimming took 6 bases from V and 5 from J; bases not matched to a gene: 6. CDR3 length: 15 residues. Germline V gives CDR1 MNHEY, CDR2 SMNVEV (reference sequence). CDR3 nucleotides: TGTGCCAGCAGATTTAGCGGGAGGGTCGACAATGAGCAGTTCTTC. As protein: CASRFSGRVDNEQFF.

The table lists this clonotype with a count of one. The chain employs TRBV19 and TRBJ2-7; no clear D. The CDR3 extends over 16 amino acids. The V end lost 2 bases, the J end lost 0 bases, and 14 bases lay between the germline ends. Per germline, CDR1 LNHDA and CDR2 SQIVND (reference sequence). The CDR3 DNA sequence: TGTGCCAGTAGTATAACCGGCGGCGAGAGCTCCTACGAGCAGTACTTC. Translating gives CASSITGGESSYEQYF.

The chain carries TRBV5-1 and TRBJ2-7, with 7 bases matching TRBD2. With V trimmed by 0 bases and J by 5 bases, 2 bases remained unmatched. CDR1 SGHRS and CDR2 YFSETQ come from the germline V gene. CDR3 length equals 13 residues. The CDR3: CASSLVGGDEQYF. CDR3 DNA sequence: TGCGCCAGCAGCTTGGTGGGAGGGGACGAGCAGTACTTC.

J is TRBJ1-4 and V is TRBV19; TRBD1 matches at 7 bases. V shed 3 bases, J shed 4 bases, and the junction held 5 bases outside the gene matches. Germline loops: CDR1 LNHDA, CDR2 SQIVND (reference sequence). CDR3 length: 15 residues. The CDR3 sequence: CASSMEDRHNEKLFF. The DNA for the CDR3 is TGTGCCAGTAGTATGGAGGACAGGCATAATGAAAAACTGTTTTTT.

Notes on this clonotype: Relative to the germline gene, one junction end is altered; a read error may explain this. The chain combines TRBV3-1 with TRBJ1-2; D not resolved. The CDR3 extends over 14 amino acids. Germline V gene data show CDR1 as LGHDT and CDR2 as YNNKEL (reference sequence). The CDR3 nucleotides are TGTGCCAGCAGCAAAGAAGGCATCCACTATGGCTACACCTTC. This gives the protein CASSKEGIHYGYTF.

The chain uses TRBV13 and TRBJ1-1, with unresolved D. CDR3 length: 14 amino acids. Deletions cut 3 bases from V and 1 base from J, with 9 bases between. Germline CDR1 PRHDT, CDR2 FYEKMQ (reference sequence). The CDR3 DNA reads as TGTGCCAGCAGCTTGGCGGACCGGAACACTGAAGCTTTCTTT. Translated: CASSLADRNTEAFF.

The chain links TRBV19 to TRBJ2-1; 11 bases map to TRBD2. The CDR3 is made up of 14 amino acids. The V gene's germline CDR1 is LNHDA and CDR2 SQIVND (reference sequence). J lost 12 bases, V lost 3 bases, and 7 bases had no gene match. CDR3 DNA: TGTGCCAGTAGTATTAGCGGGGGGGCAGAGGGGCAGTTCTTC. Translated: CASSISGGAEGQFF. The full variable domain, completed using reference TRBV19 and TRBJ2-1, is DGGITQSPKYLFRKEGQNVTLSCEQNLNHDAMYWYRQDPGQGLRLIYYSQIVNDFQKGDIAEGYSVSREKKESFPLTVTSAQKNPTAFYLCASSISGGAEGQFFGPGTRLTVL.